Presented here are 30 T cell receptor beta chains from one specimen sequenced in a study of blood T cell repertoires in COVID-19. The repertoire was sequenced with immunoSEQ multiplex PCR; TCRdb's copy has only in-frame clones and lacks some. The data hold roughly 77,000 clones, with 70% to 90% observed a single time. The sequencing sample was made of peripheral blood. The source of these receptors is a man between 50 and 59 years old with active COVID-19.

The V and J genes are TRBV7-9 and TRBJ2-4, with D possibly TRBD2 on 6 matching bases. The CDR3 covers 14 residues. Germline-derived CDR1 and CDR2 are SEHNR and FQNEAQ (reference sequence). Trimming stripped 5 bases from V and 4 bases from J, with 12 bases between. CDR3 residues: CASSAVGGKNIQYF. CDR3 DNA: TGTGCCAGCAGCGCCGTGGGGGGAAAAAACATTCAGTACTTC. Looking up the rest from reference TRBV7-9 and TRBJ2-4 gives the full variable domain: DTGVSQNPRHKITKRGQNVTFRCDPISEHNRLYWYRQTLGQGPEFLTYFQNEAQLEKSRLLSDRFSAERPKGSFSTLEIQRTEQGDSAMYLCASSAVGGKNIQYFGAGTRLSVL.

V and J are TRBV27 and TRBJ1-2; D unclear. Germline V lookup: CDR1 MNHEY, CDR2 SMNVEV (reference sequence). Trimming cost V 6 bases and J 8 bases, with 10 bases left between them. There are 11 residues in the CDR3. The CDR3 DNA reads TGTGCCAGCAGAAATAATCAGGGCTACACCTTC. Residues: CASRNNQGYTF.

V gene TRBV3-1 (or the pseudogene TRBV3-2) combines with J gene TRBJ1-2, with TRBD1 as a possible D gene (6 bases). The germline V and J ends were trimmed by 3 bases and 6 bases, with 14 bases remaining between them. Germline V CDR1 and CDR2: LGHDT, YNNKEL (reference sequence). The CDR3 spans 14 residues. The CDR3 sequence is CASSHLQGLDGYTF. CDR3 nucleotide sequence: TGTGCCAGCAGCCACCTACAGGGTTTGGATGGCTACACCTTC.

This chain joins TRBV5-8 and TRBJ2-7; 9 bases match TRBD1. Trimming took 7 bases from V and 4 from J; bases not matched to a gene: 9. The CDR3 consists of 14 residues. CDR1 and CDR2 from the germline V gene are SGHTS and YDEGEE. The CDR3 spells CASPTGTGMYEQYF. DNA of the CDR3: TGTGCCAGCCCTACAGGGACAGGGATGTACGAGCAGTACTTC.

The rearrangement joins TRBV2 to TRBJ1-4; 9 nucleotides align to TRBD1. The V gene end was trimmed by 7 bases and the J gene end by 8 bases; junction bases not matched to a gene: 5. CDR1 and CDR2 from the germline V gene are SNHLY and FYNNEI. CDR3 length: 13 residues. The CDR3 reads CASKRDRDEKLFF. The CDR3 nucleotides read TGTGCCAGCAAGCGGGACAGGGACGAAAAACTGTTTTTT.

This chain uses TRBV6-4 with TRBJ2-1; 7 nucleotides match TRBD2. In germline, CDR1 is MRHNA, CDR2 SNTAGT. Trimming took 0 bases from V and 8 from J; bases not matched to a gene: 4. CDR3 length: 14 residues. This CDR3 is CASSDSGGSDEQFF. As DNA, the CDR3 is TGTGCCAGCAGTGACTCGGGGGGGAGCGATGAGCAGTTCTTC.

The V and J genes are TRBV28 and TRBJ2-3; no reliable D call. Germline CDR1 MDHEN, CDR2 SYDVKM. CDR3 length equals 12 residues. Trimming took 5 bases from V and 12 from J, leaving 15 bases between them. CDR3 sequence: CASSLTHRAQYF. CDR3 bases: TGTGCCAGCAGTCTGACCCACAGAGCACAGTATTTT.

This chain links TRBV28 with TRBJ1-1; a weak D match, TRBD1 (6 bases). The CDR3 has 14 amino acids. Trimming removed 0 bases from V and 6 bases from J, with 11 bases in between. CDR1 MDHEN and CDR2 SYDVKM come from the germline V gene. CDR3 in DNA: TGTGCCAGCAGTTTATGGGGGGGGCAGTCTGAAGCTTTCTTT. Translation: CASSLWGGQSEAFF.

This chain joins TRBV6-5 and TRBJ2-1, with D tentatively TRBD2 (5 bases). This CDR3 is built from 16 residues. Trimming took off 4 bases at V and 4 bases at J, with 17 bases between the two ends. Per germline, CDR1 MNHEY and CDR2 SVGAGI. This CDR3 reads CASSLIGLGGYNEQFF. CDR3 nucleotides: TGTGCCAGCAGTTTGATCGGCCTTGGCGGGTACAATGAGCAGTTCTTC.

The DNA of the CDR3 is TGTGCCAGCAGTGAATCCGGGACAGTCACTGAAGCTTTCTTT. Its translation: CASSESGTVTEAFF. This chain uses TRBV3-1 (or the pseudogene TRBV3-2) with TRBJ1-1; 7 positions match TRBD1. This CDR3 has 14 residues. V gave up 6 bases and J gave up 4 bases; unmatched junction bases: 8. Germline V gives CDR1 LGHDT, CDR2 YNNKEL (reference sequence).

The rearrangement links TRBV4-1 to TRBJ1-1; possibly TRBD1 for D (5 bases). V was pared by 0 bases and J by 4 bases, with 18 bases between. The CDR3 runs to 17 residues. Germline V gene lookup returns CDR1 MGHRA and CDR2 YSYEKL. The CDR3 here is CASSQDGGFGFVTEAFF. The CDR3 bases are TGCGCCAGCAGCCAAGATGGGGGGTTCGGGTTTGTCACTGAAGCTTTCTTT.

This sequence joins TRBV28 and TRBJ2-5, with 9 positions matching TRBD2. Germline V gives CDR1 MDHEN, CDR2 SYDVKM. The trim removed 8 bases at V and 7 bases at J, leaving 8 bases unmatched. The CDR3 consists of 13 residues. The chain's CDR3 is CASSLAGLPTQYF. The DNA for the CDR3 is TGTGCCAGCTCTCTAGCGGGACTCCCGACCCAGTACTTC. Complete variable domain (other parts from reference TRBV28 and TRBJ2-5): DVKVTQSSRYLVKRTGEKVFLECVQDMDHENMFWYRQDPGLGLRLIYFSYDVKMKEKGDIPEGYSVSREKKERFSLILESASTNQTSMYLCASSLAGLPTQYFGPGTRLLVL.

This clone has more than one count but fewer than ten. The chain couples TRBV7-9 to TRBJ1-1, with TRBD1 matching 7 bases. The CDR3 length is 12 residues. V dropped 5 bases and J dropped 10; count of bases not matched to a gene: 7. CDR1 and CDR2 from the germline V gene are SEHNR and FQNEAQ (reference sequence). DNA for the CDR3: TGTGCCAGCAGCCCAGAGGACAGGAGAGCTTTCTTT. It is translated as CASSPEDRRAFF.

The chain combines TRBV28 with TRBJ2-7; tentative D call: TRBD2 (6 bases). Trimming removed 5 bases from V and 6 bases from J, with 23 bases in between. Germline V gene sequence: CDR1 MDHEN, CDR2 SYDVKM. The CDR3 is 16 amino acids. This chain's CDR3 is CASSPPVGGAWGEQYF. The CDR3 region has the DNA TGTGCCAGCAGTCCCCCCGTAGGAGGGGCCTGGGGCGAGCAGTACTTC.

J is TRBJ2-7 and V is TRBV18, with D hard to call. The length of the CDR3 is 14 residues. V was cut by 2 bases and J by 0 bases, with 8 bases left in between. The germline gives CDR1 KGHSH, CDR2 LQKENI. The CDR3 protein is CASSPWASSYEQYF. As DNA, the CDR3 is TGTGCCAGCTCACCATGGGCGAGCTCCTACGAGCAGTACTTC.

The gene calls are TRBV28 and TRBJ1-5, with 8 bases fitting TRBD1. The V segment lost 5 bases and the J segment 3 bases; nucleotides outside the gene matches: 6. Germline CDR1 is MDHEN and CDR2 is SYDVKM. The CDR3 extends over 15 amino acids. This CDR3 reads CASSPGQGANQPQHF. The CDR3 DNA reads TGTGCCAGCAGTCCTGGACAGGGCGCCAATCAGCCCCAGCATTTT.

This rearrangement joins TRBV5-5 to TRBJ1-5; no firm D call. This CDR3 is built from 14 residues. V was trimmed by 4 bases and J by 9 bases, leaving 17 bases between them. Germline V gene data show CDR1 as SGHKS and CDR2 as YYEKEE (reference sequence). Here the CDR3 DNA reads TGTGCCAGCAGCCTCGAGGTGGTGTCGGTGCCCCAGCATTTT. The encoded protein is CASSLEVVSVPQHF.

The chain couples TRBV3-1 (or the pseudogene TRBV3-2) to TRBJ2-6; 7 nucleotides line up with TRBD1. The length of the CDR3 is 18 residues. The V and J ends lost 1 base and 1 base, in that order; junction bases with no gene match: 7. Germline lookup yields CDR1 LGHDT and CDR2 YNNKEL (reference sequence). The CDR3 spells CASSQGQGRISGANVLTF. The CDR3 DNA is TGTGCCAGCAGCCAAGGACAGGGTAGGATATCTGGGGCCAACGTCCTGACTTTC.

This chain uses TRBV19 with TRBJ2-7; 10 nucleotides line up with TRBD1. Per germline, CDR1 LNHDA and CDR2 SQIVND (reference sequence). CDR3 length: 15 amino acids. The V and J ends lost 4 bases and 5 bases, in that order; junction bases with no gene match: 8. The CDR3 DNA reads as TGTGCCAGTAGTACCCGCGGGACAGGGGCAAACGAGCAGTACTTC. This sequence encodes CASSTRGTGANEQYF.

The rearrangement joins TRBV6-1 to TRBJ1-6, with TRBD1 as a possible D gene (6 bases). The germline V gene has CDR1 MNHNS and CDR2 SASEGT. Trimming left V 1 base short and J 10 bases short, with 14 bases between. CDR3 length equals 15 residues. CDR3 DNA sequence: TGTGCCAGCAGTGAAGAGGACAGCTCTGCATCACCCCTCCACTTT. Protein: CASSEEDSSASPLHF.

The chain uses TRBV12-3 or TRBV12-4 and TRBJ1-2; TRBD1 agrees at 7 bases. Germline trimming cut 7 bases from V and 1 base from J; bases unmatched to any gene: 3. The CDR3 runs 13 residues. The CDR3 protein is CASNPGGNYGYTF. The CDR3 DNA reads TGTGCCAGCAATCCAGGGGGTAACTATGGCTACACCTTC.

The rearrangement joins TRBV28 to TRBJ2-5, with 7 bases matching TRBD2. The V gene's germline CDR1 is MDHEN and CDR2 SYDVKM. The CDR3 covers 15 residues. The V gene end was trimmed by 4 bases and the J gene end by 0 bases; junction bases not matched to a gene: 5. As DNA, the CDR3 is TGTGCCAGCAGTTCCCGACTAGCCAACCAAGAGACCCAGTACTTC. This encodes CASSSRLANQETQYF.

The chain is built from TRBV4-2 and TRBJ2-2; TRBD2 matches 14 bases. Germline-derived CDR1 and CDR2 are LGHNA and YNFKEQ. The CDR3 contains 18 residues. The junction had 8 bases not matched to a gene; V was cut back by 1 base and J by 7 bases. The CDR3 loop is CASSQGSGLAGVSGELFF. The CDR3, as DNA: TGTGCCAGCAGCCAAGGATCGGGACTAGCGGGGGTTAGCGGGGAGCTGTTTTTT.

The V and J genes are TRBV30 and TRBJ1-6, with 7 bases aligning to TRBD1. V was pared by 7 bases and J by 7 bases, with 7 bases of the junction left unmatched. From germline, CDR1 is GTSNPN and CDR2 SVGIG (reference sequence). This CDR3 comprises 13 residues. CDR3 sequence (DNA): TGTGCCTTCTGGGACAGCGGAAATTCACCCCTCCACTTT. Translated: CAFWDSGNSPLHF.

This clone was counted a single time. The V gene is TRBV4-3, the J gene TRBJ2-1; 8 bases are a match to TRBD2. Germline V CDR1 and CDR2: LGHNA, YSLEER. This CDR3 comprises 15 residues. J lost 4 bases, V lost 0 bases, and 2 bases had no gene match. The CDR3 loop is CASSQERGGYNEQFF. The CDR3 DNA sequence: TGCGCCAGCAGCCAAGAGCGCGGGGGGTACAATGAGCAGTTCTTC.

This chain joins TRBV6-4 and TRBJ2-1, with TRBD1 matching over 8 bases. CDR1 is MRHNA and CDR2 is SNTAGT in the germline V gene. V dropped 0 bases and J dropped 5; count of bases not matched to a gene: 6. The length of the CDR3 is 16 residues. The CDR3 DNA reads TGTGCCAGCAGTGACTCAACCGGGACAGGTCACAATGAGCAGTTCTTC. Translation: CASSDSTGTGHNEQFF.

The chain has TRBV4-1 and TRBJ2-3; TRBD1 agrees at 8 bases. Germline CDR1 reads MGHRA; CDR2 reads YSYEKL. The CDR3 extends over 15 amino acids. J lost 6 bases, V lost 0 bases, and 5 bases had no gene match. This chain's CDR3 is CASSQDQGASDTQYF. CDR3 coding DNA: TGCGCCAGCAGCCAAGATCAGGGGGCGTCGGATACGCAGTATTTT.

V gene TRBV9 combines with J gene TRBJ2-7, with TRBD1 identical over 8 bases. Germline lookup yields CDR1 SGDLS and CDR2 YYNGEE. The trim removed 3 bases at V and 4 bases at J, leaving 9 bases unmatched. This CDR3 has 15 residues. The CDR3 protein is CASSGGQDSFYEQYF. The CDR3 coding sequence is TGTGCCAGCAGCGGGGGACAGGATTCCTTTTACGAGCAGTACTTC.

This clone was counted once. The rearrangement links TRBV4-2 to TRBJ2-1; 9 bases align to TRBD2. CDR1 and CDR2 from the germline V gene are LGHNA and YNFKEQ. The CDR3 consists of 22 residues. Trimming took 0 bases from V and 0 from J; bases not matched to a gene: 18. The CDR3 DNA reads TGTGCCAGCAGCCAAGATGGCGGGCGCCTAGCGGGAACCCGAGGCTCCTACAATGAGCAGTTCTTC. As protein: CASSQDGGRLAGTRGSYNEQFF.

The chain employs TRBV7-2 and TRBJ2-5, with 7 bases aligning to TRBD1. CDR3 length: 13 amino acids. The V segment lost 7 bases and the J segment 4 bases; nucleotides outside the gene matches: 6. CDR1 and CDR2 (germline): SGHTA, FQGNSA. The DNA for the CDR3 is TGTGCCAGCACCCGAGGGGGCCCAGAGACCCAGTACTTC. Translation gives CASTRGGPETQYF.